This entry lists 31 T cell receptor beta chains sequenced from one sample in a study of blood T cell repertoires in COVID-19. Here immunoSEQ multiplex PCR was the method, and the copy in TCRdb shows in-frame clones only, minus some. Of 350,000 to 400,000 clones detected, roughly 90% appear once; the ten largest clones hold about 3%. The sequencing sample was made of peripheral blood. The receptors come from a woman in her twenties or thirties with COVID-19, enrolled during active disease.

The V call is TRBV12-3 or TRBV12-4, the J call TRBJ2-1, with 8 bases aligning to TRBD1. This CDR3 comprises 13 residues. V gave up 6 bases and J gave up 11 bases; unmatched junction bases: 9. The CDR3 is CASSPEGTGKQFF. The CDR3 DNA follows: TGTGCCAGCAGCCCCGAGGGGACAGGAAAGCAGTTCTTC.

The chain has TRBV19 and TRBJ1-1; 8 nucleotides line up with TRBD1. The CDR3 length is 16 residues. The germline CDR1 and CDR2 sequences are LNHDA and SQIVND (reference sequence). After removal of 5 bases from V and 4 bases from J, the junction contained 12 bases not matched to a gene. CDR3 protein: CASSARLQGAPTEAFF. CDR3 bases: TGTGCCAGTAGTGCCCGCCTCCAGGGGGCGCCCACTGAAGCTTTCTTT. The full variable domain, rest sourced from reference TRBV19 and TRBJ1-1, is DGGITQSPKYLFRKEGQNVTLSCEQNLNHDAMYWYRQDPGQGLRLIYYSQIVNDFQKGDIAEGYSVSREKKESFPLTVTSAQKNPTAFYLCASSARLQGAPTEAFFGQGTRLTVV.

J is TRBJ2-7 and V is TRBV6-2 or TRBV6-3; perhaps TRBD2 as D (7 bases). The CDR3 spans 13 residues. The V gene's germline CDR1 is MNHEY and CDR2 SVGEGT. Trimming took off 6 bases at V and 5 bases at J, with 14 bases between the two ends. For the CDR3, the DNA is TGTGCCAGCAGCCAAGGGGGGGGTGACGAGCAGTACTTC. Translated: CASSQGGGDEQYF.

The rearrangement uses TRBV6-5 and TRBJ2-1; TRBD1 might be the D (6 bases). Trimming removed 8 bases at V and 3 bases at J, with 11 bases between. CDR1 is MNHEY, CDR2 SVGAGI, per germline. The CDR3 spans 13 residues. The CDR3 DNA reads TGTGCCAGCGGTCCCAGGGGCTACAATGAGCAGTTCTTC. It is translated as CASGPRGYNEQFF.

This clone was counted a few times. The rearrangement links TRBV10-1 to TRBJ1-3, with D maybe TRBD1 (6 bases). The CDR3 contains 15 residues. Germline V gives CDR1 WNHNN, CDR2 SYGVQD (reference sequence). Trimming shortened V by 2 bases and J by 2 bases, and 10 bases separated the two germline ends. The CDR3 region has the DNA TGCGCCAGCAGTGAGACTGGGACACCTGGAAACACCATATATTTT. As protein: CASSETGTPGNTIYF.

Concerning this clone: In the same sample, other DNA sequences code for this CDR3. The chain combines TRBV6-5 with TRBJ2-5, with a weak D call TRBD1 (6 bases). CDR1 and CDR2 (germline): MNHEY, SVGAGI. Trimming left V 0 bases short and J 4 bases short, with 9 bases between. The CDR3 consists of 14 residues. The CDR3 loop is CASSYSTGRETQYF. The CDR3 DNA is TGTGCCAGCAGTTACTCAACAGGGCGAGAGACCCAGTACTTC.

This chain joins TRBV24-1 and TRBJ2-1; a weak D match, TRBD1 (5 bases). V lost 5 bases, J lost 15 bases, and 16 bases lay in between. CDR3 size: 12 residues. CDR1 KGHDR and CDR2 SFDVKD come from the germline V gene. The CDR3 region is CATSVNRQYMFF. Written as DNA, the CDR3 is TGTGCCACCAGTGTAAATAGACAGTACATGTTCTTC.

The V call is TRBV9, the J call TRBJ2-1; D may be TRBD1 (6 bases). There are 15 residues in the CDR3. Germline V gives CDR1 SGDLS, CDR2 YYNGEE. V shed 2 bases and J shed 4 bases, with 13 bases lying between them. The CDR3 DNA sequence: TGTGCCAGCAGCGTGAACGGACAGTATTACAATGAGCAGTTCTTC. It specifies CASSVNGQYYNEQFF.

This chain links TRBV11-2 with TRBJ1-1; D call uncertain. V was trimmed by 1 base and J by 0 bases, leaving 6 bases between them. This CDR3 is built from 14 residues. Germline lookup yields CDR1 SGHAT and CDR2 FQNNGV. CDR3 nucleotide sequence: TGTGCCAGCAGCTTAGGAGTAATGAACACTGAAGCTTTCTTT. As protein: CASSLGVMNTEAFF.

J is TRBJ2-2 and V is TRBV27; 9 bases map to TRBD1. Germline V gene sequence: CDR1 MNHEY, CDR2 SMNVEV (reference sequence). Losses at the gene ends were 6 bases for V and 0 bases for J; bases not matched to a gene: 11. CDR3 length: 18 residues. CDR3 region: CASSQLFRDRANTGELFF. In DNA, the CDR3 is TGTGCCAGCAGCCAACTATTCCGGGACAGGGCGAACACCGGGGAGCTGTTTTTT.

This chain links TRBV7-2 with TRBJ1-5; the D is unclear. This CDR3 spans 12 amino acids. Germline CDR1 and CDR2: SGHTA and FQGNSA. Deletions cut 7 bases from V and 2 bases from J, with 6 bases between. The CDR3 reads CASTGGNQPQHF. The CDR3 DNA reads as TGTGCCAGCACGGGAGGCAATCAGCCCCAGCATTTT.

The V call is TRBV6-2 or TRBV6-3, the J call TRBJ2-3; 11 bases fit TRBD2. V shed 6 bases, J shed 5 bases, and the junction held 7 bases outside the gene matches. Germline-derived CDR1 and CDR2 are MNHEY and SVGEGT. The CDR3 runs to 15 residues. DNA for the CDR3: TGTGCCAGCAGCAAGTGGCTAGCGGGAGGAGATACGCAGTATTTT. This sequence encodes CASSKWLAGGDTQYF.

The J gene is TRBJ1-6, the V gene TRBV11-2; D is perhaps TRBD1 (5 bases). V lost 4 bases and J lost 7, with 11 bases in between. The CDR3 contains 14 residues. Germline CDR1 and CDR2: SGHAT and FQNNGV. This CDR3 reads CASSWQQGNSPLHF. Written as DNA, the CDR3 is TGTGCCAGCAGCTGGCAGCAGGGAAATTCACCCCTCCACTTT.

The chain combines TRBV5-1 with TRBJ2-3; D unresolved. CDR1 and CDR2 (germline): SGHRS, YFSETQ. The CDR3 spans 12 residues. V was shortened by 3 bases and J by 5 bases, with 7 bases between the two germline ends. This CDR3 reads CASSSEVDTQYF. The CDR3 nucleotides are TGCGCCAGCAGCTCAGAGGTAGATACGCAGTATTTT. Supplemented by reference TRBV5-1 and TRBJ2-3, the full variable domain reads KAGVTQTPRYLIKTRGQQVTLSCSPISGHRSVSWYQQTPGQGLQFLFEYFSETQRNKGNFPGRFSGRQFSNSRSEMNVSTLELGDSALYLCASSSEVDTQYFGPGTRLTVL.

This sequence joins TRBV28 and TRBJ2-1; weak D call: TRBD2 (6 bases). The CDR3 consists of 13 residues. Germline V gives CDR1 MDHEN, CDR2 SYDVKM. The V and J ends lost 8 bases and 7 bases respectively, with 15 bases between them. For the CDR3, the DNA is TGTGCCAGCTCCAGGGAGGCCCCTAATGAGCAGTTCTTC. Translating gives CASSREAPNEQFF.

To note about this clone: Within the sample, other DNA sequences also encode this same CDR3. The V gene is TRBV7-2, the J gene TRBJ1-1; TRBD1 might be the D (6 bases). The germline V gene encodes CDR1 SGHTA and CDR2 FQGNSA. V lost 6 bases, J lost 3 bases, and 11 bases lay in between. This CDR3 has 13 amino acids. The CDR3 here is CASSLQGDTEAFF. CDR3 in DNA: TGTGCCAGCAGTTTACAGGGTGACACTGAAGCTTTCTTT.

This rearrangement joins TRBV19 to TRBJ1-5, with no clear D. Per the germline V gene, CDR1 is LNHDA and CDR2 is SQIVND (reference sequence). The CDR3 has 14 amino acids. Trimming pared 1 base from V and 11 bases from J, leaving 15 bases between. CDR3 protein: CASSIASLSSAQHF. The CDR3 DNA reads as TGTGCCAGTAGTATAGCCTCGTTGTCGTCAGCCCAGCATTTT.

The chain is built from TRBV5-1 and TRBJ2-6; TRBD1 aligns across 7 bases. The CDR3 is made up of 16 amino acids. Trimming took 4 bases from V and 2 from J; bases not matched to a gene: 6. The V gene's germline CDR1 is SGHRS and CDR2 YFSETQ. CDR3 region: CASSPLTGTGANVLTF. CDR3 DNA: TGCGCCAGCAGCCCCCTGACAGGGACTGGGGCCAACGTCCTGACTTTC.

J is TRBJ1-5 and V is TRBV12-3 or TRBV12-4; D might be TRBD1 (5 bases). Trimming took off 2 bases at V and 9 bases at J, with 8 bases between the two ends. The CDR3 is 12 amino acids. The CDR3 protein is CASSLQGMPQHF. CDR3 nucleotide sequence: TGTGCCAGCAGTTTACAGGGCATGCCCCAGCATTTT.

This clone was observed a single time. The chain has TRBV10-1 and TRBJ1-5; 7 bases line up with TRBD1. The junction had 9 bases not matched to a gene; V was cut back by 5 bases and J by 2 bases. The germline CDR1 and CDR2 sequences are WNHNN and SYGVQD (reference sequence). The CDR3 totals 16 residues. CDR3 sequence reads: CASSPPDREGNQPQHF. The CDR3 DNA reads TGCGCCAGCAGTCCACCTGACAGGGAGGGCAATCAGCCCCAGCATTTT.

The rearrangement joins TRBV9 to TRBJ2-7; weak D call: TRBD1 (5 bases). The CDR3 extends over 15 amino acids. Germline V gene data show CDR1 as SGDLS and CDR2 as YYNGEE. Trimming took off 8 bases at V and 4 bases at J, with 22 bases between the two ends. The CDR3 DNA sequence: TGTGCCAGGGATCATAAGACAGTGGATGGGTACGAGCAGTACGTC. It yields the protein CARDHKTVDGYEQYV.

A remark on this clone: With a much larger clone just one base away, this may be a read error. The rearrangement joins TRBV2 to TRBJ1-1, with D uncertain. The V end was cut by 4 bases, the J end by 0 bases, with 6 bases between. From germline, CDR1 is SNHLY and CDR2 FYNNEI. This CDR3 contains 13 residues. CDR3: CASSVQMNTEAFF. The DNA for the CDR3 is TGTGCCAGCAGTGTACAGATGAACACTGAAGCTTTCTTT.

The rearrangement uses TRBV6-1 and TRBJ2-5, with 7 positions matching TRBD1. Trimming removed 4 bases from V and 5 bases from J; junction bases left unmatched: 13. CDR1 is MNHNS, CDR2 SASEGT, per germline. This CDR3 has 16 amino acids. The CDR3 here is CASSVLNQGGKETQYF. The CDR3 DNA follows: TGTGCCAGCAGTGTGCTCAACCAAGGGGGCAAGGAGACCCAGTACTTC.

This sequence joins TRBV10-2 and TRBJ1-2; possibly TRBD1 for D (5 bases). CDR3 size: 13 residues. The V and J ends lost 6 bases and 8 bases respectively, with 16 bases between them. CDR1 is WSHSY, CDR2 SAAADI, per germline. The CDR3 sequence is CASRDSGEYGYTF. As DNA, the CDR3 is TGCGCCAGCAGAGACAGCGGGGAGTACGGCTACACCTTC.

CDR3 amino acids: CAWQSGSTYNEQFF. CDR3 bases: TGTGCCTGGCAGAGCGGGAGCACCTACAATGAGCAGTTCTTC. The chain uses TRBV30 and TRBJ2-1; 8 bases line up with TRBD2. This CDR3 is 14 amino acids long. V was pared by 5 bases and J by 2 bases, with 5 bases of the junction left unmatched. The germline V gene has CDR1 GTSNPN and CDR2 SVGIG (reference sequence).

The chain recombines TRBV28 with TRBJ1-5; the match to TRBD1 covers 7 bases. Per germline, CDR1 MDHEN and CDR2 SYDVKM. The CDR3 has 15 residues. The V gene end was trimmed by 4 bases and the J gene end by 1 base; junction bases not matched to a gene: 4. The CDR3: CASSSPGGSNQPQHF. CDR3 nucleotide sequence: TGTGCCAGCAGTTCTCCAGGGGGAAGCAATCAGCCCCAGCATTTT.

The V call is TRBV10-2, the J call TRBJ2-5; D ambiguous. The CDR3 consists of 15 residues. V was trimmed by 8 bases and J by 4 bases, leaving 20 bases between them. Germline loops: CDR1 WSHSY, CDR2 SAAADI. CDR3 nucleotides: TGCGCCAGCTCCCGAAGCTTCGAGTCGCCAGAGACCCAGTACTTC. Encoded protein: CASSRSFESPETQYF.

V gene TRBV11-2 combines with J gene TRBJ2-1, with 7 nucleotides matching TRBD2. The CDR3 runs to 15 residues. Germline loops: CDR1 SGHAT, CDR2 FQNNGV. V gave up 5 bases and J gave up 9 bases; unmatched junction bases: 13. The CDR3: CASSRAFMGRGEQFF. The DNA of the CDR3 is TGTGCCAGCAGCCGTGCTTTCATGGGGAGGGGTGAGCAGTTCTTC.

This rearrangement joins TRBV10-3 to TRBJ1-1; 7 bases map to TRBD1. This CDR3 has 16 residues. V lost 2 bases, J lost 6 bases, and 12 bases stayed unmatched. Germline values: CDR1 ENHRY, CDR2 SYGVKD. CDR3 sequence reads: CAISEGIGAGGAEAFF. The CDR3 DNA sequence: TGTGCCATCAGTGAGGGGATTGGGGCAGGGGGTGCTGAAGCTTTCTTT.

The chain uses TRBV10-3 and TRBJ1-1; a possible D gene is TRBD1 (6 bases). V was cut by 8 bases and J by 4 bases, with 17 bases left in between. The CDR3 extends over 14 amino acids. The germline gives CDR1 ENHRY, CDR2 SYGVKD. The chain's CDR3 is CAIGGGREVTEAFF. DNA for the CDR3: TGTGCCATCGGGGGGGGCAGGGAGGTCACTGAAGCTTTCTTT.

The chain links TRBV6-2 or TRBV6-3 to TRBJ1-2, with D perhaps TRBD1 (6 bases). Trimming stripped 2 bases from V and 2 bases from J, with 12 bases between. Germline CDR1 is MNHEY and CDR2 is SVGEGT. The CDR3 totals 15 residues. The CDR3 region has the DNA TGTGCCAGCAGTTACGGGACAATCCGGAACTATGGCTACACCTTC. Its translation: CASSYGTIRNYGYTF.